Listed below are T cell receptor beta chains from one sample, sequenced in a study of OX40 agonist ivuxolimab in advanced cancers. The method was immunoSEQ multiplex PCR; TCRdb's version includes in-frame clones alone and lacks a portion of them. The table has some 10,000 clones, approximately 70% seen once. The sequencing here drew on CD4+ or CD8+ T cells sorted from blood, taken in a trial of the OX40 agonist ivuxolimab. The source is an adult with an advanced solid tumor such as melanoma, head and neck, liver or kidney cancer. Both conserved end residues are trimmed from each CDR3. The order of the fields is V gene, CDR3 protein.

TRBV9,ASSVGDTAYEQY
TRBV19,ASSPGTSGYNEQF
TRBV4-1,ASSQVDLLAGNYEQY
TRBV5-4,ASSLGGTGGNEQF
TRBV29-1,SLPRRRPNTSTDTQY
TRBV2,ASSGQGEYEQY
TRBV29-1,SVVMETQY
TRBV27,ASSSHGKGIYT
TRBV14,ASSQESGTLHTEAF
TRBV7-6,ASSLGVTYEQY
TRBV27,ASSSRNSAFYGYT
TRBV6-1,ASSDLQGYHNEQF
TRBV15,ATSVPGREDTQY
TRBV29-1,SVESPGSHGYT
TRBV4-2,ASSHEAGQVSYEQY
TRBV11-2,ASSQEGAGNEQF
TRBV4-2,ASSQGAGRYEQY
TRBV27,ASSSQTPSYNEQF
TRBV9,ASSVDPLSPTNEKLF
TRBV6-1,ASSGVPDSPHQPQH
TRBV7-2,ASSFSHTSGGPSYNEQF
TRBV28,ASSYVPGQGRASKTQY
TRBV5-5,ASSQEAGGYNEQF
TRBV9,ASSRWGAAEAF
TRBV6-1,ASSETVGTGSTEAF
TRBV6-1,ASSEGTEGEAF
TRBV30,AWSETGVFQF
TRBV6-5,ASAKGVNTEAF
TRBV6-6,ASSYTSSGRLNIQY
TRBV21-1,ASSKREGMNTEAF
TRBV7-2,ASGPGKNEQF
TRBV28,ASSLPDSMNTEAF
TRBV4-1,ASSRRNTGSTGELF
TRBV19,ASKVGRVNNQPQH
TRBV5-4,ASSPWALGTGELF
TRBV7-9,ASQGTGGAGNYGYT
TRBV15,ATSRGDQPQH